The present T cell receptor beta chain was sequenced within a study of PD-L1 blockade in urothelial cancer (dated by TCRdb to the late 2010s). General notes on the study: Therapy was started in about 2014 for all patients, and atezolizumab 1,200 mg was administered intravenously every 3 weeks. An ECOG performance status of 0 or 1 was recorded for the patients, and 0 to 3 prior chemotherapy regimens had been received by the patients. Pretreatment blood TCR-seq was available for about 27 patients, at least one posttreatment blood collection was obtained for around 25 patients, and tumor TCR-seq was available for around 25 patients. Pretreatment tumor samples, along with matched peripheral blood collected serially before and after atezolizumab treatment, underwent TCR sequencing. Durable clinical benefit was defined as progression-free survival longer than 6 months, and TCR features were also tested against progression-free and overall survival. Blood samples were analyzed at 3 weeks after treatment start (second dose) and at 6 weeks after treatment start. Twenty-five of 29 patients were males with bladder-origin urothelial cancer, and 18 of 29 reported a prior smoking history. A median of about 150,000 T cells and some 82,000 unique TCRs was obtained from blood samples, and a median clonality of 0.080 was observed. The study, an exploratory multi-omic analysis, examined somatic, immune and clinical correlates of response to PD-L1 blockade with atezolizumab in urothelial cancer. Durable clinical benefit was achieved by nine patients and was not achieved by 20 patients. In the same patients, whole exome sequencing and RNA sequencing of pretreatment tumors were performed in addition to TCR sequencing. Overall results and qualifications from the work: Small sample size (n ≈ 29) and many exploratory analyses mean the results are intended to be hypothesis-generating. A pretreatment peripheral blood TCR clonality below the median was linked to improved progression-free and overall survival. Greater expansion of tumor-associated TCR clones in peripheral blood 3 weeks after the start of treatment was observed in patients with durable benefit (n ≈ 22, p = 0.022).

The CDR3 holds 19 amino acids from the cysteine to the phenylalanine. Just the 57-base CDR3 DNA is kept, in frame starting at base 1. The germline V gene yields LGHNA for CDR1 and YNFKEQ for CDR2. V and J are trimmed by 0 bases and 0 bases, and the gene matches miss 2 bases of the junction. To estimate absolute template abundance from read counts, synthetic TCR analog templates were spiked into each PCR. The immunoSEQ assay used bias-controlled V and J gene primers to amplify TCRbeta CDR3 regions from genomic DNA. Rearranged TCRbeta segments were sequenced at approximately 20X coverage. The paper's processing steps were these. Clustering was used to correct sequencing errors, and CDR3s were annotated against IMGT to assign V, D and J genes. Downstream analyses used only productive TCRbeta rearrangements, leaving out any out-of-frame or stop-codon sequences. Clonality was calculated as one minus the Shannon entropy normalized by the log of the number of unique productive sequences. Clones differing between time points or between blood and tumor were identified using Fisher's exact test with Benjamini-Hochberg correction, with an adjusted p below 0.01 applied as the threshold. The clones in this table, taken by TCRdb from immuneACCESS, are in-frame only. Not every clone is retained; where verified, under half of the shortfall comes from an unresolved V gene, and the cause of the rest is unknown. For V, J and clone size, that table is used; D and trimming come from the DNA. The sample profile shows 45,000 to 70,000 clones; around 86% of them were found once. The top ten clones comprise less than 20% of the sample.

The sample's time point label, in plain terms: pretreatment peripheral blood. A cohort of about 27 patients with locally advanced or metastatic urothelial carcinoma, treated at Memorial Sloan Kettering on a trial protocol, was included. Peripheral blood mononuclear cells were collected pretreatment and during treatment, with between 1 and 8 total time points obtained per patient. The Qiagen DNeasy Blood extraction kit was used to purify genomic DNA from total PBMCs and from tumor samples. PBMCs were collected pretreatment and during treatment and were isolated and stored as previously described. To note about this clone: The antigen this receptor binds is unknown. No qualities accompany the bases; no much larger clone lies one base away.

The sample consisted of PBMCs, taken around atezolizumab (anti-PD-L1) treatment. This sequence uses TRBV4-2 and TRBJ2-1; 16 of the junction bases match TRBD2. The TCR comes from a man in his 70s with urothelial cancer. The DNA reads TGTGCCAGCAGCCAAGAGGGACTAGCGGGAGGGCACTCCTACAATGAGCAGTTCTTC. Its protein product is CASSQEGLAGGHSYNEQFF.